This T cell receptor beta chain derives from a study of shared clonotypes between healthy human individuals. Points from the study as a whole: Expectations were that clonotype sharing among donors would be affected by sequencing depth.

Per germline, CDR1 LGHNA and CDR2 YNFKEQ. V lost 1 base, J lost 1 base, and 7 bases lay in between. CDR3 length: 14 amino acids. Details on this clone: Its specificity is not known.

Assay used: immunoSEQ multiplex PCR; TCRdb lists only in-frame clones, some missing. The table shows about 460,000 clones, with roughly three quarters occurring only once. The sample consisted of PBMCs. This chain uses TRBV4-2 with TRBJ2-5; maybe TRBD1 (6 bases). The sequence derives from a woman in her forties in good health. Some clones in this sample may be carry-over from other donors' samples. CDR3 region: CASSQVGGQETQYF. The CDR3 DNA reads TGTGCCAGCAGCCAAGTAGGGGGCCAAGAGACCCAGTACTTC.